This entry features one T cell receptor beta chain sequence. What it recognizes is unknown. Quantitative 5'-RACE with molecular barcodes produced the TCR beta libraries. From the 5' RACE reads, TCRdb called clonotypes with MiXCR, one entry per CDR3 protein. The repertoire holds just over 350,000 distinct CDR3 sequences, with 20% as singletons. Trimming removed 6 bases at V and 3 bases at J, with 14 bases between. CDR3 length: 15 amino acids. This sample was included in a study of CD8 T cells in ankylosing spondylitis. Study observations and caveats: In peripheral blood, disease-linked CD8+ clones occurred at relatively low frequencies. Before this, some motif variants had been reported in reactive arthritis synovial fluid and blood. One TCR beta motif, made up of roughly 8 highly homologous variants, appeared characteristic of ankylosing spondylitis blood.

The source material was blood, either unsorted or a sorted T cell fraction (not recorded which). The TCR sequence derives from a male donor with ankylosing spondylitis or in good health (not recorded which). V is TRBV12-3 or TRBV12-4 and J is TRBJ2-2, with D possibly being TRBD1 (6 bases). As DNA, the CDR3 is TGTGCCAGCAGAGACCGGGACACTTACACCGGGGAGCTGTTTTTT. Its translation: CASRDRDTYTGELFF.